This T cell receptor (beta chain) originates from a study of T cell changes during pregnancy in multiple sclerosis. Sequencing used immunoSEQ multiplex PCR; TCRdb keeps in-frame clones, though not all of them. The sample shows approximately 100,000 clones, about 92% of them seen only once. Trimming took 3 bases from V and 9 from J, leaving 8 bases between them. Germline values: CDR1 WSHSY, CDR2 SAAADI. The CDR3 sequence is 11 residues long. This TCR derives from a female donor with multiple sclerosis, enrolled in a pregnancy study. The sequences come from peripheral blood, collected in the second trimester of pregnancy. The rearrangement links TRBV10-2 to TRBJ2-5; D uncertain. In nucleotides, the CDR3 is TGCGCCAGCAGTGACTATACAGCCCAGTACTTC. Residues: CASSDYTAQYF.